The sequence of this T cell receptor (beta chain) was determined in a study of blood T cells in healthy people across ages. This clonotype was seen more than once but under ten times. Primed by a sample-barcoded 5' primer and a J-beta primer mix, a second PCR proceeded for 7 to 11 cycles. One entry per CDR3 protein, called by TCRdb with MiXCR from the 5' RACE reads. This table has about 800,000 distinct CDR3 sequences, just under 25% appearing once. These data also featured in a second study, about T cells of mothers and their children.

The sequenced sample consisted of blood. The receptor's source is a boy between 10 and 17 years old in good health.

CDR3 protein: CASGETQGAEAFF. In nucleotides, the CDR3 is TGTGCCAGCGGGGAGACCCAGGGGGCTGAAGCTTTCTTT. The V gene is TRBV12-3 or TRBV12-4, the J gene TRBJ1-1; 7 bases map to TRBD1. V lost 8 bases, J lost 6 bases, and 9 bases stayed unmatched. This CDR3 has 13 residues.